This T cell receptor beta chain was profiled in a study of blood T cell repertoires in COVID-19. Across the study: Sites across the United States, Italy and Spain contributed samples from acute and convalescent COVID-19. PBMCs, B-cell-depleted T cells, or T cells were the source of the cDNA or gDNA that made up the material.

Original processing notes: Nucleated cell counts were estimated from reference gene primer amplification. The method was immunoSEQ multiplex PCR; TCRdb's version includes in-frame clones alone and lacks a portion of them. The V and J calls and clone size are taken from that table; D and trimming were inferred from the DNA. Altogether 250,000 to 300,000 clones are present, more than 70% being singletons, with the ten largest covering under 3.5%. V was cut by 6 bases and J by 3 bases, with 8 bases left in between. This CDR3 comprises 12 residues. Germline CDR1 reads MGHDK; CDR2 reads SYGVNS. The V call is TRBV25-1, the J call TRBJ1-1; D may be TRBD1 (6 bases). Input material: peripheral blood. The TCR originated in a young woman with acute or convalescent COVID-19. CDR3 sequence reads: CASRGGHTEAFF. DNA of the CDR3: TGTGCCAGCAGGGGGGGGCACACTGAAGCTTTCTTT.